The 14 T cell receptor beta chains given below trace back to one sample, sequenced in a study of T cells after yellow fever vaccination (dated by TCRdb to about 2019). Read against the paper, the sample's treatment or condition label means: live attenuated yellow fever vaccine strain. Libraries were made using 5' RACE. Sequenced using an Illumina NovaSeq 6000. TCRdb ran its own pipeline on the public reads, namely fastp trimming at Q25 and MiXCR clone calling, and kept in-frame beta chains. Each CDR3 protein appears once, grouped with its most common genes and DNA. A total of 150,000 to 200,000 distinct CDR3 sequences appear in this sample, around 9.3% of them only once. In total, the top ten clones hold roughly 33% of the sample. The sample was CD8+ T cells sorted from PBMCs, taken 45 days after the yellow fever booster vaccination. These receptors originate from a man younger than 30 who received the YFV17D yellow fever vaccine.

The V call is TRBV11-2, the J call TRBJ2-7, with 9 bases identical to TRBD1. Trimming took 5 bases from V and 7 from J; bases not matched to a gene: 12. There are 15 residues in the CDR3. Germline V gene sequence: CDR1 SGHAT, CDR2 FQNNGV. The CDR3 DNA sequence: TGTGCCAGCAGCCGATTAGGACAGGGGCATCGGGAGCAGTACTTC. This sequence encodes CASSRLGQGHREQYF.

In this sample, this clonotype turned up many times. CDR3 DNA sequence: TGTGCCAGCACGACAGGGGTATATTCACCCCTCCACTTT. Protein: CASTTGVYSPLHF. The gene calls are TRBV7-2 and TRBJ1-6; TRBD1 agrees at 8 bases. CDR3 length: 13 amino acids. The V and J ends lost 7 bases and 8 bases, in that order; junction bases with no gene match: 4. Looked up from germline, CDR1 is SGHTA and CDR2 is FQGNSA.

This clonotype was observed many times. The chain couples TRBV4-1 to TRBJ2-7, with D perhaps given as TRBD1 or TRBD2 (5 bases each). Per germline, CDR1 MGHRA and CDR2 YSYEKL. The V end lost 1 base, the J end lost 5 bases, and 12 bases lay between the germline ends. The CDR3 spans 14 residues. The CDR3 coding sequence is TGCGCCAGCAGCCAAGCTGGGGGAGTCCACGAGCAGTACTTC. Translation gives CASSQAGGVHEQYF.

The J gene is TRBJ1-5, the V gene TRBV4-1, with D unresolved. Trimming took 5 bases from V and 0 from J, leaving 8 bases between them. CDR1 is MGHRA and CDR2 is YSYEKL in the germline V gene. CDR3 length equals 14 residues. CDR3 DNA sequence: TGCGCCAGCAGCTCGCAGTATAGCAATCAGCCCCAGCATTTT. It translates to CASSSQYSNQPQHF.

This clonotype turned up a few times. The chain is built from TRBV30 and TRBJ2-3, with D possibly being TRBD1 (5 bases). Germline V lookup: CDR1 GTSNPN, CDR2 SVGIG (reference sequence). V lost 2 bases, J lost 0 bases, and 9 bases lay in between. The CDR3 has 14 amino acids. The CDR3 bases are TGTGCCTGGAGTCCAGGGCCTAGCACAGATACGCAGTATTTT. As protein: CAWSPGPSTDTQYF.

This clonotype was observed a few times. The rearrangement links TRBV12-3 or TRBV12-4 to TRBJ2-3; D is perhaps TRBD1 (5 bases). V was pared by 6 bases and J by 4 bases, with 14 bases between. This CDR3 has 14 amino acids. The CDR3 sequence is CASSDRGEADTQYF. CDR3 DNA: TGTGCCAGCAGCGATAGGGGTGAGGCAGATACGCAGTATTTT.

This clonotype occurred a few times. The chain has TRBV5-1 and TRBJ2-1, with TRBD2 identical over 14 bases. V lost 2 bases to trimming and J lost 2 bases; unmatched junction nucleotides: 12. The CDR3 length is 20 residues. Per germline, CDR1 SGHRS and CDR2 YFSETQ. CDR3 residues: CASSLHPTSGGAVTYNEQFF. CDR3 bases: TGCGCCAGCAGCTTACACCCGACTAGCGGGGGGGCCGTGACCTACAATGAGCAGTTCTTC. The full variable domain, its missing parts supplied by reference TRBV5-1 and TRBJ2-1, is KAGVTQTPRYLIKTRGQQVTLSCSPISGHRSVSWYQQTPGQGLQFLFEYFSETQRNKGNFPGRFSGRQFSNSRSEMNVSTLELGDSALYLCASSLHPTSGGAVTYNEQFFGPGTRLTVL.

This clonotype was recorded a few times. This chain connects TRBV7-8 to TRBJ2-3; D may be TRBD2 (6 bases). The germline V gene encodes CDR1 SGHVS and CDR2 FQNEAQ. CDR3 length: 15 residues. V lost 5 bases to trimming and J lost 0 bases, with 12 bases between them. CDR3 coding DNA: TGTGCCAGCAGCCCCTTTAGCGGCAGCACAGATACGCAGTATTTT. The encoded protein is CASSPFSGSTDTQYF.

This clonotype showed up just once. The chain couples TRBV9 to TRBJ1-5; the D is unclear. CDR1 is SGDLS, CDR2 YYNGEE, per germline. The CDR3 consists of 12 residues. The germline V and J ends were trimmed by 0 bases and 7 bases, with 5 bases remaining between them. The CDR3 region has the DNA TGTGCCAGCAGCGTAGTAAGACAGCCCCAGCATTTT. Amino acid sequence: CASSVVRQPQHF.

For the CDR3, the DNA is TGTGCCAGCAGCGCTGGACAGACAAGCGAGGGGAACACTGAAGCTTTCTTT. Its protein product is CASSAGQTSEGNTEAFF. The chain employs TRBV7-9 and TRBJ1-1; weak D call: TRBD1 (6 bases). V lost 5 bases to trimming and J lost 1 base, with 20 bases between them. Looked up from germline, CDR1 is SEHNR and CDR2 is FQNEAQ (reference sequence). The CDR3 has 17 residues.

This rearrangement joins TRBV18 to TRBJ2-1; D uncertain. Germline CDR1 and CDR2: KGHSH and LQKENI. The V end lost 3 bases, the J end lost 8 bases, and 11 bases lay between the germline ends. This CDR3 contains 13 residues. The CDR3 sequence: CASSPMLMDEQFF. The CDR3 DNA sequence: TGTGCCAGCTCACCGATGTTGATGGATGAGCAGTTCTTC. The full variable domain, in which reference TRBV18 and TRBJ2-1 provide the parts outside the CDR3, is NAGVMQNPRHLVRRRGQEARLRCSPMKGHSHVYWYRQLPEEGLKFMVYLQKENIIDESGMPKERFSAEFPKEGPSILRIQQVVRGDSAAYFCASSPMLMDEQFFGPGTRLTVL.

The table lists this clonotype with many counts. The CDR3 DNA reads as TGTGCCAGCAGTTACGGCACCTACGAGCAGTACTTC. It specifies CASSYGTYEQYF. The chain uses TRBV12-3 or TRBV12-4 and TRBJ2-7; D remains unclear. V lost 4 bases, J lost 2 bases, and 6 bases lay in between. The CDR3 extends over 12 amino acids.

The V gene is TRBV29-1, the J gene TRBJ2-7; D is unresolved. CDR1 SQVTM and CDR2 ANQGSEA come from the germline V gene. V shed 0 bases and J shed 7 bases, with 10 bases lying between them. This CDR3 region has 12 residues. CDR3 in DNA: TGCAGCGTTGAAGACTTCCTAGAAGAGCAGTACTTC. It encodes CSVEDFLEEQYF.

V is TRBV7-9 and J is TRBJ1-5; no reliable D call. The CDR3 spans 14 residues. Germline V CDR1 and CDR2: SEHNR, FQNEAQ (reference sequence). V lost 1 base to trimming and J lost 7 bases, with 11 bases between them. CDR3: CASSLGAGSQPQHF. In DNA form, the CDR3 reads TGTGCCAGCAGCTTAGGTGCGGGGTCCCAGCCCCAGCATTTT.